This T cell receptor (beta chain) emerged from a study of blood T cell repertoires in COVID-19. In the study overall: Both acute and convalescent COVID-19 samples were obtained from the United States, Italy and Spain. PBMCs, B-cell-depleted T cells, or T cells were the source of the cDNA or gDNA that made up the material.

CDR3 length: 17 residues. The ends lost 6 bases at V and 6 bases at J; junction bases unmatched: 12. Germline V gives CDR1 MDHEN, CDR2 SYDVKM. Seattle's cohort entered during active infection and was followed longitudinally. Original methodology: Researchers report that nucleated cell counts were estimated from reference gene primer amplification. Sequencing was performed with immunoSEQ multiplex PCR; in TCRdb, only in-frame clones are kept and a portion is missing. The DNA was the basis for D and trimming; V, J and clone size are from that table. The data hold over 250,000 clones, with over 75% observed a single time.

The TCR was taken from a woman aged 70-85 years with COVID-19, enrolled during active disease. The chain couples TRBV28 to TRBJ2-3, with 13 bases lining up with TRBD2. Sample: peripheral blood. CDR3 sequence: CASSPPSGTSGMDTQYF. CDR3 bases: TGTGCCAGCAGCCCTCCCTCCGGGACTAGCGGGATGGATACGCAGTATTTT.